The subject of this entry is one TCR beta chain. The entry originates in a study of OX40 agonist ivuxolimab in advanced cancers. Sequencing was performed with immunoSEQ multiplex PCR; in TCRdb, only in-frame clones are kept and a portion is missing. The sample lists about 7,000 clones; around three quarters were seen once. Germline V lookup: CDR1 SEHNR, CDR2 FQNEAQ (reference sequence). CDR3 length equals 17 residues. V lost 5 bases, J lost 0 bases, and 9 bases stayed unmatched. V is TRBV7-9 and J is TRBJ2-1; TRBD2 agrees at 8 bases. The sample here was CD4+ or CD8+ T cells sorted from blood, taken in a trial of the OX40 agonist ivuxolimab. This sequence was found in an adult with an advanced solid tumor such as melanoma, head and neck, liver or kidney cancer. The CDR3 coding sequence is TGTGCCAGCAGCCCCCGGGAGGGGAGGAGCTCCTACAATGAGCAGTTCTTC. Encoded protein: CASSPREGRSSYNEQFF.